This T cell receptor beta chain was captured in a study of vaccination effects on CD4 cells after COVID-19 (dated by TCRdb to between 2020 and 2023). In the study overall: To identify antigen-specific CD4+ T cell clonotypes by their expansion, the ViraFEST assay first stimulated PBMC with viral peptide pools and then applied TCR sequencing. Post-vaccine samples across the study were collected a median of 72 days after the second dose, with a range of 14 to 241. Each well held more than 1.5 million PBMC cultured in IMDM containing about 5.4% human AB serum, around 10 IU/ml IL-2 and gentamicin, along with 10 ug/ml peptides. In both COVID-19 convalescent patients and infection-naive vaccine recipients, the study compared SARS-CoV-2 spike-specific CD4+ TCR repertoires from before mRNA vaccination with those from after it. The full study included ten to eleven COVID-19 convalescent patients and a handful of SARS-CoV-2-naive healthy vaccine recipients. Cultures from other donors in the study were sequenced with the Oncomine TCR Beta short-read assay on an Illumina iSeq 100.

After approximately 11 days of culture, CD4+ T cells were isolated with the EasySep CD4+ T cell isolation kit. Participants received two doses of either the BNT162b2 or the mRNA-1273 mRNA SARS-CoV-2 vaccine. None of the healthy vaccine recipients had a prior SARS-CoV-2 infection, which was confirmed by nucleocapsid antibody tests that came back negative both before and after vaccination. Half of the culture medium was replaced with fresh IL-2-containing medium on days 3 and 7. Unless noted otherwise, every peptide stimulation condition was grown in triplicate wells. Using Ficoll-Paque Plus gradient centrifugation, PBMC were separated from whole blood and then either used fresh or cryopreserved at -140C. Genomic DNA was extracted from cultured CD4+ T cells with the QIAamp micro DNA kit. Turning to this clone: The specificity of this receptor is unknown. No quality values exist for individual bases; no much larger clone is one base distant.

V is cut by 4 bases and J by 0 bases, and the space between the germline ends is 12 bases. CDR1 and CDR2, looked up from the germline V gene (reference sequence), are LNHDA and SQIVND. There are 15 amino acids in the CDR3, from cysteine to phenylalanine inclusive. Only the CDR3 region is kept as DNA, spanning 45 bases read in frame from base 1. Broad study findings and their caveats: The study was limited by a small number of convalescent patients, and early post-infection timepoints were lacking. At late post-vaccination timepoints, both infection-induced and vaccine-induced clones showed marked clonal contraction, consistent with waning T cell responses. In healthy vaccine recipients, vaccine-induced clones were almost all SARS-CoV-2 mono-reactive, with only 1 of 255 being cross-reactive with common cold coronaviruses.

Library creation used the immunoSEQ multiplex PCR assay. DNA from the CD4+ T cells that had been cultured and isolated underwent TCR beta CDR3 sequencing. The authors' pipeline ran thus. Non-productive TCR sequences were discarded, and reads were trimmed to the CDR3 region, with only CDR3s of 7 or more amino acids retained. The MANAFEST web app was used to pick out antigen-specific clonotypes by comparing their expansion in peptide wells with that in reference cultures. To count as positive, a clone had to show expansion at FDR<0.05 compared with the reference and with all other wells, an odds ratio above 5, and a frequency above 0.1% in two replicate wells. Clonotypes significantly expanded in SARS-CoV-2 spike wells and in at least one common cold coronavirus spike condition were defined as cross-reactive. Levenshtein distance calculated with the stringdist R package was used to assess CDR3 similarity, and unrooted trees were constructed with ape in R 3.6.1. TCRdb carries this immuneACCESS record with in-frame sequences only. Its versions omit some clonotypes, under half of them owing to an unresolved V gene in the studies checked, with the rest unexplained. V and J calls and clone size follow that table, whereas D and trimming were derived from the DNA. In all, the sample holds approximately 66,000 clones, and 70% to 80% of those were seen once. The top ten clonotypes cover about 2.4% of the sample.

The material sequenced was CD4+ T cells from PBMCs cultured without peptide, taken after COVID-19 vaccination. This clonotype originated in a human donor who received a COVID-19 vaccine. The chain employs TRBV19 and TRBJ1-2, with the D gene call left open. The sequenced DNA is TGTGCCAGTAGTACCGCGGCTACCGCTAACTATGGCTACACCTTC. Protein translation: CASSTAATANYGYTF.